The 15 T cell receptor beta chains below come from one sample, sequenced in a study of response to subunit inactivated influenza vaccine. TCRdb used MiXCR to reprocess the RT-PCR reads, holding one entry per CDR3 protein. Of 450,000 to 600,000 distinct CDR3 sequences listed, less than 7.5% are singletons. The sample was PBMCs from blood, taken about 24 months after vaccination. These receptors were taken from a man between 50 and 69 years old who received an inactivated influenza vaccine.

This clonotype was seen at least ten times. The genes are TRBV28 and TRBJ2-1; D is perhaps TRBD1 (6 bases). Per the germline V gene, CDR1 is MDHEN and CDR2 is SYDVKM. This CDR3 is built from 14 residues. Trimming took 7 bases from V and 5 from J, leaving 15 bases between them. The CDR3 nucleotides are TGTGCCAGCATCGGGACACAGGAAAACAATGAGCAGTTCTTC. Its protein product is CASIGTQENNEQFF.

This clonotype occurred a few times. Since a much larger clone is just one base distant, this may be a read error. The rearrangement joins TRBV5-4 to TRBJ2-3, with D possibly called TRBD1 or TRBD2 (6 bases each). The germline V gene has CDR1 SGHNT and CDR2 YYREEE (reference sequence). The V end lost 4 bases, the J end lost 1 base, and 10 bases lay between the germline ends. There are 14 residues in the CDR3. The CDR3 loop is CASSPGGRTDTQYF. DNA of the CDR3: TGTGCCAGCAGCCCTGGGGGGCGCACAGATACGCAGTATTTT. Filled out from reference TRBV5-4 and TRBJ2-3, the complete variable domain reads ETGVTQSPTHLIKTRGQQVTLRCSSQSGHNTVSWYQQALGQGPQFIFQYYREEENGRGNFPPRFSGLQFPNYSSELNVNALELDDSALYLCASSPGGRTDTQYFGPGTRLTVL.

This clonotype appeared many times. The genes are TRBV9 and TRBJ2-7; TRBD1 or TRBD2 may be the D gene (5 bases each). Trimming removed 0 bases from V and 2 bases from J, with 12 bases in between. The CDR3 contains 15 residues. The germline V gene encodes CDR1 SGDLS and CDR2 YYNGEE. The CDR3 protein is CASSVAGQGPYEQYF. DNA for the CDR3: TGTGCCAGCAGCGTAGCGGGGCAGGGCCCCTACGAGCAGTACTTC.

This clonotype has ten or more counts. J is TRBJ2-2 and V is TRBV19, with D hard to call. The CDR3 consists of 12 residues. Germline CDR1 LNHDA, CDR2 SQIVND (reference sequence). Trimming left V 5 bases short and J 13 bases short, with 14 bases between. The CDR3 loop is CASSLGPSALFF. The CDR3 DNA follows: TGTGCCAGTAGTTTGGGCCCCTCGGCGCTGTTTTTT.

This clonotype was seen at least ten times. This chain connects TRBV15 to TRBJ2-1; TRBD2 matches at 8 bases. The CDR3 spans 17 residues. Trimming took 0 bases from V and 3 from J; bases not matched to a gene: 7. CDR1 and CDR2 (germline): LNHNV, YYDKDF (reference sequence). This CDR3 reads CATSRDIVAGIYNEQFF. The CDR3 nucleotides are TGTGCCACCAGCAGAGATATCGTAGCGGGGATCTACAATGAGCAGTTCTTC.

This clonotype has at least ten counts. The genes are TRBV2 and TRBJ1-2, with 12 bases lining up with TRBD1. The germline CDR1 and CDR2 sequences are SNHLY and FYNNEI. This CDR3 has 16 amino acids. The V gene end was trimmed by 5 bases and the J gene end by 2 bases; junction bases not matched to a gene: 6. CDR3 region: CASSNRGQGANYGYTF. The CDR3 DNA sequence: TGTGCCAGCAGTAATAGGGGACAGGGGGCAAACTATGGCTACACCTTC. The whole variable domain, remainder taken from reference TRBV2 and TRBJ1-2, is EPEVTQTPSHQVTQMGQEVILRCVPISNHLYFYWYRQILGQKVEFLVSFYNNEISEKSEIFDDQFSVERPDGSNFTLKIRSTKLEDSAMYFCASSNRGQGANYGYTFGSGTRLTVV.

This chain connects TRBV28 to TRBJ2-5; D remains unclear. V was cut by 2 bases and J by 4 bases, with 8 bases left in between. In germline, CDR1 is MDHEN, CDR2 SYDVKM. The CDR3 extends over 13 amino acids. This chain's CDR3 is CASSLEVPETQYF. In DNA, the CDR3 is TGTGCCAGCAGTTTAGAGGTCCCAGAGACCCAGTACTTC.

The gene calls are TRBV19 and TRBJ2-1; D is undetermined. The CDR3 runs 15 residues. Trimming took off 6 bases at V and 4 bases at J, with 16 bases between the two ends. Looked up from germline, CDR1 is LNHDA and CDR2 is SQIVND (reference sequence). CDR3 amino acids: CASRVTEPGYNEQFF. DNA for the CDR3: TGTGCCAGTAGGGTTACAGAACCCGGGTACAATGAGCAGTTCTTC.

The chain carries TRBV9 and TRBJ2-1; 12 bases are shared with TRBD2. Trimming took 0 bases from V and 1 from J; bases not matched to a gene: 11. Germline V CDR1 and CDR2: SGDLS, YYNGEE. This CDR3 comprises 20 residues. The CDR3 loop is CASSVVPSGRDSGSYNEQFF. CDR3 in DNA: TGTGCCAGCAGCGTAGTTCCTAGCGGGAGGGATTCGGGGTCCTACAATGAGCAGTTCTTC. Looking up the rest from reference TRBV9 and TRBJ2-1 gives the full variable domain: DSGVTQTPKHLITATGQRVTLRCSPRSGDLSVYWYQQSLDQGLQFLIQYYNGEERAKGNILERFSAQQFPDLHSELNLSSLELGDSALYFCASSVVPSGRDSGSYNEQFFGPGTRLTVL.

The chain recombines TRBV25-1 with TRBJ1-1; D not certain. The CDR3 consists of 11 residues. Per the germline V gene, CDR1 is MGHDK and CDR2 is SYGVNS. Trimming removed 8 bases from V and 5 bases from J, with 9 bases in between. CDR3 residues: CASGVGTEAFF. CDR3 nucleotides: TGTGCCAGCGGGGTGGGAACTGAAGCTTTCTTT. Drawing the rest from reference TRBV25-1 and TRBJ1-1, the complete variable domain is EADIYQTPRYLVIGTGKKITLECSQTMGHDKMYWYQQDPGMELHLIHYSYGVNSTEKGDLSSESTVSRIRTEHFPLTLESARPSHTSQYLCASGVGTEAFFGQGTRLTVV.

This clonotype was picked up many times. The genes are TRBV6-1 and TRBJ2-1; 8 bases map to TRBD2. The CDR3 spans 14 residues. Germline V CDR1 and CDR2: MNHNS, SASEGT. Trimming at V came to 5 bases and at J to 5 bases, leaving 5 bases not matched to a gene. CDR3 sequence: CASSRTSWDNEQFF. For the CDR3, the DNA is TGTGCCAGCAGTAGGACTAGCTGGGACAATGAGCAGTTCTTC.

V usage is TRBV3-1 and J usage is TRBJ1-4; D is undetermined. This CDR3 comprises 15 residues. V was pared by 4 bases and J by 10 bases, with 19 bases between. Germline loops: CDR1 LGHDT, CDR2 YNNKEL (reference sequence). This chain's CDR3 is CASSPSGNALGKLFF. CDR3 sequence (DNA): TGTGCCAGCAGCCCCAGCGGTAACGCCTTAGGAAAACTGTTTTTT.

This clonotype was recorded a few times. The chain uses TRBV2 and TRBJ2-3; D gene unclear. This CDR3 spans 17 amino acids. The V gene lost 3 bases and the J gene lost 0 bases, with 16 bases spanning the gap. The germline V gene has CDR1 SNHLY and CDR2 FYNNEI. The CDR3 region is CASSDAGFLDSTDTQYF. The CDR3 nucleotides read TGTGCCAGCAGTGACGCTGGTTTTCTAGACAGCACAGATACGCAGTATTTT.

The genes are TRBV5-1 and TRBJ1-5; D unresolved. Germline-derived CDR1 and CDR2 are SGHRS and YFSETQ. V lost 0 bases and J lost 1, with 14 bases in between. This CDR3 contains 17 residues. CDR3 sequence (DNA): TGCGCCAGCAGCTTGGGCCCGGTTGGCTCGAGCAATCAGCCCCAGCATTTT. Residues: CASSLGPVGSSNQPQHF. Full variable domain (missing parts from reference TRBV5-1 and TRBJ1-5): KAGVTQTPRYLIKTRGQQVTLSCSPISGHRSVSWYQQTPGQGLQFLFEYFSETQRNKGNFPGRFSGRQFSNSRSEMNVSTLELGDSALYLCASSLGPVGSSNQPQHFGDGTRLSIL.

This clonotype was seen at least ten times. The chain uses TRBV5-1 and TRBJ2-2, with 8 bases lining up with TRBD1. The CDR3 covers 16 residues. The J segment lost 4 bases and the V segment lost 5 bases, leaving 10 bases of the junction unmatched. The germline V gene has CDR1 SGHRS and CDR2 YFSETQ. CDR3 bases: TGCGCCAGCAGTTTTACCGGACAGGGACCCACCGGGGAGCTGTTTTTT. This gives the protein CASSFTGQGPTGELFF.